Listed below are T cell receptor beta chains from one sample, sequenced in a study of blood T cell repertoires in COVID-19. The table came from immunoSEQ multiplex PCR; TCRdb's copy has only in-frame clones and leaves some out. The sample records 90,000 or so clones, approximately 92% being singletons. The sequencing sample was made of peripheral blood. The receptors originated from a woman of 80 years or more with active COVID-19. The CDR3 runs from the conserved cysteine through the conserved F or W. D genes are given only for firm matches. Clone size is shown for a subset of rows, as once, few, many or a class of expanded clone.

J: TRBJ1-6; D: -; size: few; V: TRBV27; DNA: TGTGCCAGCAGTCAGGACATCCAGCAGCCCTATAATTCACCCCTCCACTTT; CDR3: CASSQDIQQPYNSPLHF
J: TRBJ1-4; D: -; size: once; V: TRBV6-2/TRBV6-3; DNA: TGTGCCAGCAGTTACTCGATACTTCCGGATGAAAAACTGTTTTTT; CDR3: CASSYSILPDEKLFF
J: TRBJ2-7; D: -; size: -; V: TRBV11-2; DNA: TGTGCCAGCAGCTTAACCCAGGCCTACGAGCAGTACTTC; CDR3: CASSLTQAYEQYF
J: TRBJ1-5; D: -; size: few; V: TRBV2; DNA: TGTGCCAGCAAGGATGACCTGGGCAGTCAGCCCCAGCATTTT; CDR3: CASKDDLGSQPQHF
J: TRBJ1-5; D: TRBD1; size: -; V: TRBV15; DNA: TGTGCCACCAGCACAGGGGGAACCGGGACAGGGAATCAGCCCCAGCATTTT; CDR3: CATSTGGTGTGNQPQHF
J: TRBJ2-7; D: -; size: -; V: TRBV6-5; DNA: TGTGCCAGCAGTCAAAGGGGGGGGATCCACGAGCAGTACTTC; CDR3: CASSQRGGIHEQYF
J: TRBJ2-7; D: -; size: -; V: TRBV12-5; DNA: TGTGCTAGTGGTCCCTACTTTGAGAGACAGGCCCGGCACTACGAGCAGTACTTC; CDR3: CASGPYFERQARHYEQYF
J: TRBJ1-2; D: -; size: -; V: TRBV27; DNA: TGTGCCAGCAGGATCCGTCAGGGTAACTATGGCTACACCTTC; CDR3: CASRIRQGNYGYTF
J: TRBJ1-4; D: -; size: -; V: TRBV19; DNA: TGTGCCAGTAGTGTGCGGAAGATCGATATTAATGAAAAACTGTTTTTT; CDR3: CASSVRKIDINEKLFF
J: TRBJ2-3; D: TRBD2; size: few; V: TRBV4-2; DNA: TGTGCCAGCAGCCAAGCTGGTAATAGCGGGAGGGCCTATACGCAGTATTTT; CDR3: CASSQAGNSGRAYTQYF
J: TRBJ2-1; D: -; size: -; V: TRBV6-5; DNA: TGTGCCAGCAGTTTAACTAGTCGCAGCTCCTACAATGAGCAGTTCTTC; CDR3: CASSLTSRSSYNEQFF
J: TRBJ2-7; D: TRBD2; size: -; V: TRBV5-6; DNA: TGTGCCAGCAGCTTTAGGACTAGCGGGACACGGCTCAGCGAGCAGTACTTC; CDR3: CASSFRTSGTRLSEQYF
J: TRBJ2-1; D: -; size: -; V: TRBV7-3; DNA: TGTGCCAGCAGCCCGGAGGGGAATTCCTACAATGAGCAGTTCTTC; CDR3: CASSPEGNSYNEQFF
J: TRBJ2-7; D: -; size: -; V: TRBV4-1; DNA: TGCGCCAGCAGCCAAGCGACCGTGCGGGCCCTGTACGAGCAGTACTTC; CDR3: CASSQATVRALYEQYF
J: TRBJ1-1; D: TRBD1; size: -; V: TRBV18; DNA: TGTGCCAGCTCACGAGACCTAGTACAGGGGGCGGAGGGCACTGAAGCTTTCTTT; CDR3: CASSRDLVQGAEGTEAFF
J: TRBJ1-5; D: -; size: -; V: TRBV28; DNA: TGTGCCAGCAGCGTTCGAGGGGGATATGGCAATCAGCCCCAGCATTTT; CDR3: CASSVRGGYGNQPQHF
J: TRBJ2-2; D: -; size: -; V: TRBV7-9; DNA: TGTGCCAGCAGCGGGTACAGGGAAAGGACCGGGGAGCTGTTTTTT; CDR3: CASSGYRERTGELFF
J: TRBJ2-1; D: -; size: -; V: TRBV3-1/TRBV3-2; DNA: TGTGCCAGCAGCCAGGGACTGGGTTTTGAGCAGTTCTTC; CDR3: CASSQGLGFEQFF
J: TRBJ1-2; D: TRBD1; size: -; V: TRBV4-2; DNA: TGTGCCAGCAGTCATATGAACAGACAGGGGAACTATGGCTACACCTTC; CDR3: CASSHMNRQGNYGYTF
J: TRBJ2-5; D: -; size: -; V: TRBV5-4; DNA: TGTGCCAGCGGGACTTGGGGGGAGACCCAGTACTTC; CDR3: CASGTWGETQYF
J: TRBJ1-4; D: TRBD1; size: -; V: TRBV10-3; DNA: TGTGCCATCAGTCCGGGACAGGGGGTCGGGAATGAAAAACTGTTTTTT; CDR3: CAISPGQGVGNEKLFF
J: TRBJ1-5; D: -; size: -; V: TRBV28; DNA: TGTGCCAGCAGTTTACGCACAGTTAGCAATCAGCCCCAGCATTTT; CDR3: CASSLRTVSNQPQHF
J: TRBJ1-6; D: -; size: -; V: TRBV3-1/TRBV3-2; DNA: TGTGCCAGCAGCCAAGGAACACAGAGCTCCTATAATTCACCCCTCCACTTT; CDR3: CASSQGTQSSYNSPLHF
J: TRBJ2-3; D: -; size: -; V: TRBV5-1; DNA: TGCGCCAGCAGCTTGGAAGGGGCGGCAGATACGCAGTATTTT; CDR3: CASSLEGAADTQYF
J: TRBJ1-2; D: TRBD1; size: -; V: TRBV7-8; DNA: TGTGCCAGCAGCTTAGAAGGAGGGCAGGGGGATGGCTACACCTTC; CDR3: CASSLEGGQGDGYTF
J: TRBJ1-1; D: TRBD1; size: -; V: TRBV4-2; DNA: TGTGCCAGCAGCCAGGCTGGACAGGGCTCGGCTTTCTTT; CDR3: CASSQAGQGSAFF
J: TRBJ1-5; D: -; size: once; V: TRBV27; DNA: TGTGCCAGCAGTTTACGCACAGGGACAAATCAGCCCCAGCATTTT; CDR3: CASSLRTGTNQPQHF
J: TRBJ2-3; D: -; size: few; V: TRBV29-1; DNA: TGCAGCGTTGTCGGAGCCGGGGATACGCAGTATTTT; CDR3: CSVVGAGDTQYF
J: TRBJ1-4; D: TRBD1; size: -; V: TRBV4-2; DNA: TGTGCCAGCAGCCAACTCGGACAGGGTTTAAGTGAAAAACTGTTTTTT; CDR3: CASSQLGQGLSEKLFF
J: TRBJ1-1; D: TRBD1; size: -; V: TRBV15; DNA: TGTGCCACCAGCAGAGGCAGGGGGCCCACGAACACTGAAGCTTTCTTT; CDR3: CATSRGRGPTNTEAFF
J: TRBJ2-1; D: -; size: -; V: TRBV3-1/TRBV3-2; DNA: TGTGCCAGCAGCCAGTTTCTAGCGCGAAATGAGCAGTTCTTC; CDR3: CASSQFLARNEQFF
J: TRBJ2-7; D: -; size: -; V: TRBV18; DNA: TGTGCCAGCTCACCACCCGGCCAGGTGTACTACGAGCAGTACTTC; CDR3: CASSPPGQVYYEQYF
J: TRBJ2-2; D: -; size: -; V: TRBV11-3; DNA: TGTGCCAGCAGCTTAGAGCGGACCGGGGAGCTGTTTTTT; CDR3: CASSLERTGELFF